This T cell receptor beta chain stems from a study of blood T cells in healthy people across ages. Isolation of PBMCs gave at least 7 million cells per sample. This clonotype appeared a few times. Its target is not known. Study outcomes and limitations: The study regarded diversity estimates from one million T cells as underestimates. The fall in TCR beta diversity per million T cells was roughly linear with age.

Sample-barcoded 5' priming and a J-beta primer mix drove a second PCR of roughly 7 to 11 cycles. All samples yielded 3 million or more CDR3-containing paired-end reads. TCRdb re-called the 5' RACE reads through MiXCR, storing one row per CDR3 protein. The sample consists of nearly 1 million distinct CDR3 sequences, approximately 50% of them appearing once. Specimen: blood. This TCR derives from a woman in her fifties or sixties in good health.

CDR3: CASSFLGKRETQYF. The CDR3 nucleotides read TGTGCCAGCAGTTTCTTAGGGAAGAGAGAGACCCAGTACTTC. The chain links TRBV28 to TRBJ2-5; D remains unclear. V was cut by 3 bases and J by 4 bases, with 12 bases left in between. The germline gives CDR1 MDHEN, CDR2 SYDVKM. The CDR3 is 14 residues long.